This T cell receptor (beta chain) was recorded in a study of Tregs in tolerant kidney transplant recipients. In the study overall: Recipients received nonmyeloablative bone marrow transplants from related graft donors, with transient mixed chimerism.

A note on this clone: The antigen is undetermined.

Study-wide results and caveats: Few patients were studied, so findings need validation in larger groups. Tolerant patients' donor-specific Tregs expanded beyond overall Tregs, suggesting antigen-driven growth.

CDR1 is LGHNA and CDR2 is YNFKEQ in the germline V gene. The CDR3 totals 16 residues. V shed 0 bases, J shed 6 bases, and the junction held 8 bases outside the gene matches. The table came from immunoSEQ multiplex PCR; TCRdb's copy has only in-frame clones and leaves some out. The profile shows nearly 95,000 clones, approximately 94% of them singletons. Unstimulated regulatory T cells (CD4+CD25+CD127-), CD4+CD25- non-regulatory cells, CD4 and CD8 cells were FACS-sorted from thawed PBMCs. The source material was CD4+ T cells from blood, sampled before the transplant. J is TRBJ2-1 and V is TRBV4-2; 7 nucleotides match TRBD1. This sequence was found in a human donor who received a combined kidney and bone marrow transplant. As DNA, the CDR3 is TGTGCCAGCAGCCAAGATTACAGGGGTCGATCCAATGAGCAGTTCTTC. It is translated as CASSQDYRGRSNEQFF.